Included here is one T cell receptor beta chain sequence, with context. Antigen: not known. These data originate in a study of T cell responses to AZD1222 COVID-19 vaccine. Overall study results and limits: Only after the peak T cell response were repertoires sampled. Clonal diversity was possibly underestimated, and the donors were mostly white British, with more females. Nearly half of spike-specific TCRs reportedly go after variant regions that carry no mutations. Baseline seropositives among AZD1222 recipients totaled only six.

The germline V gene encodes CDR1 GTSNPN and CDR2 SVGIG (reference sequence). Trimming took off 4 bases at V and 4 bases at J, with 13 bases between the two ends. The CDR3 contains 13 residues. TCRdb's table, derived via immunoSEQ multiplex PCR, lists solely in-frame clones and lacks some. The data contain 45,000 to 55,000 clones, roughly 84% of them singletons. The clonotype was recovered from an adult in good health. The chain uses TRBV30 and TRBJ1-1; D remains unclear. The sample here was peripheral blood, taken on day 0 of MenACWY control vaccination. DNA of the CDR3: TGTGCCTGGATTTGGGCGGGAAGCACTGAAGCTTTCTTT. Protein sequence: CAWIWAGSTEAFF.